What follows are 20 T cell receptor beta chains derived from one specimen sequenced in a study of cytomegalovirus exposure and HLA in healthy donors. Sequenced by immunoSEQ multiplex PCR; TCRdb stores in-frame clones only, minus some. The top ten clones hold roughly 13% of a sample with about 200,000 clones, roughly 88% of them seen once. The sequencing input was PBMCs. The receptors shown here come from a woman in her twenties or thirties in good health and CMV-seropositive.

This chain uses TRBV27 with TRBJ2-1, with 10 bases identical to TRBD2. The CDR3 totals 17 residues. V shed 4 bases and J 3 bases; nucleotides not matched to a gene: 9. Germline CDR1 reads MNHEY; CDR2 reads SMNVEV (reference sequence). CDR3 loop: CASSSPSSGSSYNEQFF. In DNA form, the CDR3 reads TGTGCCAGCAGTTCCCCTTCTAGCGGGAGTAGCTACAATGAGCAGTTCTTC.

The chain links TRBV9 to TRBJ2-1, with 11 nucleotides matching TRBD2. The J segment lost 6 bases and the V segment lost 1 base, leaving 3 bases of the junction unmatched. Germline CDR1 SGDLS, CDR2 YYNGEE. CDR3 length equals 15 residues. DNA for the CDR3: TGTGCCAGCAGCGTACGACTAGCGGGGTTCAATGAGCAGTTCTTC. It yields the protein CASSVRLAGFNEQFF.

V gene TRBV29-1 combines with J gene TRBJ2-7; 8 bases are shared with TRBD1. This CDR3 has 16 residues. V lost 4 bases and J lost 2; bases outside the gene matches: 13. The germline V gene has CDR1 SQVTM and CDR2 ANQGSEA. The CDR3 DNA is TGCAGCGTTGGTGGGGGGACAGGTGGAATTGCCTACGAGCAGTACTTC. Protein product: CSVGGGTGGIAYEQYF.

The rearrangement uses TRBV29-1 and TRBJ2-7; the D gene is possibly TRBD1 (5 bases). The V gene's germline CDR1 is SQVTM and CDR2 ANQGSEA. CDR3 length equals 12 residues. The CDR3 region has the DNA TGCAGAGCTCAGGGTCCTTCGTACGAGCAGTACTTC. It specifies CRAQGPSYEQYF.

This sequence joins TRBV11-2 and TRBJ1-1; 8 bases align to TRBD1. The CDR3 consists of 13 residues. Unmatched junction bases numbered 5, after V lost 5 bases and J lost 6 bases. The germline V gene encodes CDR1 SGHAT and CDR2 FQNNGV. This chain's CDR3 is CASSRGQGPEAFF. The DNA of the CDR3 is TGTGCCAGCAGCCGTGGACAGGGCCCTGAAGCTTTCTTT.

This clone was observed a single time. J is TRBJ2-7 and V is TRBV5-1, with 7 bases identical to TRBD2. Trimming cost V 0 bases and J 3 bases; bases outside gene matches: 6. This CDR3 is built from 15 residues. Per the germline V gene, CDR1 is SGHRS and CDR2 is YFSETQ. CDR3 nucleotides: TGCGCCAGCAGCTTGGCTAGCGGAGAGGACTACGAGCAGTACTTC. Translated, it gives CASSLASGEDYEQYF.

The rearrangement joins TRBV7-6 to TRBJ2-3; 10 bases fit TRBD2. CDR1 and CDR2 from the germline V gene are SGHVS and FNYEAQ. This CDR3 spans 19 amino acids. Losses at the gene ends were 2 bases for V and 2 bases for J; bases not matched to a gene: 13. DNA for the CDR3: TGTGCCAGCAGCTTAATACCGTTAGCGGGAGGTCCTAACACAGATACGCAGTATTTT. It is translated as CASSLIPLAGGPNTDTQYF.

The chain couples TRBV5-6 to TRBJ1-1, with 8 bases lining up with TRBD1. The CDR3 covers 15 residues. Germline V lookup: CDR1 SGHDT, CDR2 YYEEEE. With V trimmed by 4 bases and J by 1 base, 6 bases remained unmatched. CDR3 DNA: TGTGCCAGCAGCGGGACAGGTGCCCAGAACACTGAAGCTTTCTTT. Translated: CASSGTGAQNTEAFF.

This clone has only one observation. This chain joins TRBV15 and TRBJ1-5; 10 bases line up with TRBD1. Germline CDR1 is LNHNV and CDR2 is YYDKDF (reference sequence). J lost 6 bases, V lost 2 bases, and 4 bases had no gene match. The CDR3 runs 15 residues. CDR3 loop: CATSRSRTGGQPQHF. In DNA form, the CDR3 reads TGTGCCACCAGCAGATCCCGGACAGGGGGTCAGCCCCAGCATTTT. Using reference TRBV15 and TRBJ1-5 for the parts outside the CDR3, the full variable domain is DAMVIQNPRYQVTQFGKPVTLSCSQTLNHNVMYWYQQKSSQAPKLLFHYYDKDFNNEADTPDNFQSRRPNTSFCFLDIRSPGLGDTAMYLCATSRSRTGGQPQHFGDGTRLSIL.

The count of this clone is one. The V call is TRBV10-2, the J call TRBJ2-1; D not resolved. V dropped 7 bases and J dropped 0 bases, with 13 bases sitting between them. Germline V gene data show CDR1 as WSHSY and CDR2 as SAAADI. The CDR3 spans 15 residues. This CDR3 reads CASMLPSSSYNEQFF. Here the CDR3 DNA reads TGCGCCAGCATGCTGCCCTCGAGCTCCTACAATGAGCAGTTCTTC.

The CDR3 loop reads CASSATGTSGQYEQYF. The CDR3 DNA sequence: TGTGCCAGTAGTGCCACCGGGACTAGCGGCCAATACGAGCAGTACTTC. The chain couples TRBV19 to TRBJ2-7; 11 bases are a match to TRBD2. Trimming cost V 5 bases and J 4 bases; bases outside gene matches: 10. This CDR3 has 16 amino acids. Germline V gene sequence: CDR1 LNHDA, CDR2 SQIVND (reference sequence).

CDR3 protein: CASSLARLPTNEKLFF. The DNA of the CDR3 is TGTGCCAGCAGCTTGGCGAGATTACCAACTAATGAAAAACTGTTTTTT. The chain employs TRBV5-6 and TRBJ1-4, with D unclear. The CDR3 spans 16 residues. With 0 bases removed from V and 0 bases from J, the gap between germline ends came to 9 bases. CDR1 SGHDT and CDR2 YYEEEE come from the germline V gene.

The rearrangement uses TRBV18 and TRBJ1-2; TRBD1 matches at 8 bases. Trimming cost V 2 bases and J 7 bases; bases outside gene matches: 9. The CDR3 loop spans 15 amino acids. Germline assignment: CDR1 KGHSH and CDR2 LQKENI. DNA of the CDR3: TGTGCCAGCTCACCAAGGGTTCAGGGGGCAGCTGGCTACACCTTC. Its protein is CASSPRVQGAAGYTF.

V is TRBV6-5 and J is TRBJ2-3; 11 nucleotides match TRBD2. The CDR3 length is 14 residues. Germline V CDR1 and CDR2: MNHEY, SVGAGI. V lost 9 bases and J lost 5; bases outside the gene matches: 7. The CDR3 region has the DNA TGTGCCAGTCAGACCGGGACTAGCGGAGATACGCAGTATTTT. This encodes CASQTGTSGDTQYF.

The CDR3, as DNA: TGCAGCGTGGTAGCGGGAGGTCCCGCCTACAATGAGCAGTTCTTC. This codes for CSVVAGGPAYNEQFF. V gene TRBV29-1 combines with J gene TRBJ2-1; 10 bases agree with TRBD2. J lost 2 bases, V lost 6 bases, and 7 bases had no gene match. Germline CDR1 reads SQVTM; CDR2 reads ANQGSEA. This CDR3 is built from 15 residues.

The chain has TRBV4-1 and TRBJ1-3; 8 bases agree with TRBD1. This CDR3 has 15 amino acids. J gave up 2 bases and V 4 bases, and 4 bases lay outside the gene matches. Germline V gene sequence: CDR1 MGHRA, CDR2 YSYEKL. The CDR3 sequence is CASSPVGQAGNTIYF. The CDR3 nucleotides are TGCGCCAGCAGCCCTGTGGGACAGGCTGGAAACACCATATATTTT.

The V and J genes are TRBV30 and TRBJ1-2; D is undetermined. Per germline, CDR1 GTSNPN and CDR2 SVGIG (reference sequence). The V and J ends lost 4 bases and 3 bases respectively, with 15 bases between them. The CDR3 covers 14 residues. CDR3 amino acids: CAWTLLLGDYGYTF. Here the CDR3 DNA reads TGTGCCTGGACCCTTCTACTGGGAGACTATGGCTACACCTTC.

This clone was observed a single time. V gene TRBV18 combines with J gene TRBJ2-5; the match to TRBD1 covers 8 bases. The junction had 1 base not matched to a gene; V was cut back by 3 bases and J by 4 bases. The length of the CDR3 is 13 residues. In germline, CDR1 is KGHSH, CDR2 LQKENI. The chain's CDR3 is CASSPGQGETQYF. The CDR3 coding sequence is TGTGCCAGCTCACCTGGACAGGGAGAGACCCAGTACTTC.

The rearrangement uses TRBV25-1 and TRBJ2-1; weak D call: TRBD2 (5 bases). The CDR3 is 14 residues long. Germline CDR1 MGHDK, CDR2 SYGVNS. Trimming cost V 5 bases and J 2 bases, with 10 bases left between them. Here the CDR3 reads CASSPADTYNEQFF. The CDR3 nucleotides are TGTGCCAGCAGTCCAGCGGATACCTACAATGAGCAGTTCTTC. Using reference TRBV25-1 and TRBJ2-1 for the parts outside the CDR3, the full variable domain is EADIYQTPRYLVIGTGKKITLECSQTMGHDKMYWYQQDPGMELHLIHYSYGVNSTEKGDLSSESTVSRIRTEHFPLTLESARPSHTSQYLCASSPADTYNEQFFGPGTRLTVL.

This chain uses TRBV19 with TRBJ2-1; unclear D gene. Trimming pared 8 bases from V and 4 bases from J, leaving 15 bases between. This CDR3 has 14 residues. The germline CDR1 and CDR2 sequences are LNHDA and SQIVND (reference sequence). Written as DNA, the CDR3 is TGTGCCAGTTCTAACCCCAGGCTTTACAATGAGCAGTTCTTC. It specifies CASSNPRLYNEQFF.